The 6 T cell receptor beta chains below come from one sample, sequenced in a study of T cell responses to AZD1222 COVID-19 vaccine. Measured with immunoSEQ multiplex PCR; TCRdb has only the in-frame clones, and not every one. The sample holds tens of thousands of clones; around 80% are singletons and the top ten take about 20%. The sequenced sample was peripheral blood, obtained on day 0 of AZD1222 vaccination. These receptors came from an adult in good health.

The rearrangement joins TRBV2 to TRBJ1-4; 7 bases line up with TRBD1. V lost 4 bases and J lost 8; bases outside the gene matches: 4. The CDR3 totals 13 residues. Germline-derived CDR1 and CDR2 are SNHLY and FYNNEI. CDR3 in amino acids: CASSGQGLEKLFF. The CDR3 nucleotides are TGTGCCAGCAGTGGACAGGGATTGGAAAAACTGTTTTTT. The full variable domain, rest sourced from reference TRBV2 and TRBJ1-4, is EPEVTQTPSHQVTQMGQEVILRCVPISNHLYFYWYRQILGQKVEFLVSFYNNEISEKSEIFDDQFSVERPDGSNFTLKIRSTKLEDSAMYFCASSGQGLEKLFFGSGTQLSVL.

The chain carries TRBV28 and TRBJ1-5; 7 bases agree with TRBD1. This CDR3 has 14 amino acids. V dropped 6 bases and J dropped 4; count of bases not matched to a gene: 6. Looked up from germline, CDR1 is MDHEN and CDR2 is SYDVKM. CDR3 sequence reads: CASSGTVVNQPQHF. The CDR3, as DNA: TGTGCCAGCAGCGGGACAGTTGTTAATCAGCCCCAGCATTTT.

The rearrangement joins TRBV4-2 to TRBJ2-1; D is unclear. The CDR3 sequence is 19 residues long. Germline CDR1 reads LGHNA; CDR2 reads YNFKEQ. The ends were cut back, 0 bases at V and 1 base at J, with 19 bases in the middle. The CDR3 spells CASSQDNPQEHFSYNEQFF. The CDR3 DNA follows: TGTGCCAGCAGCCAAGATAATCCGCAGGAGCATTTTTCCTACAATGAGCAGTTCTTC.

The V and J genes are TRBV19 and TRBJ2-5, with 11 bases identical to TRBD2. The germline CDR1 and CDR2 sequences are LNHDA and SQIVND (reference sequence). Losses at the gene ends were 2 bases for V and 7 bases for J; bases not matched to a gene: 12. This CDR3 comprises 17 residues. In DNA, the CDR3 is TGTGCCAGTAGTATAATGCCCGGGACTAGCGGACCCGCGACCCAGTACTTC. Protein sequence: CASSIMPGTSGPATQYF.

The chain combines TRBV5-5 with TRBJ2-6; no reliable D call. The CDR3 runs to 15 residues. Germline CDR1 and CDR2: SGHKS and YYEKEE (reference sequence). V shed 2 bases and J shed 0 bases, with 6 bases lying between them. For the CDR3, the DNA is TGTGCCAGCAGCTTCTATGGCTCTGGGGCCAACGTCCTGACTTTC. This translates into CASSFYGSGANVLTF.

This chain connects TRBV6-2 or TRBV6-3 to TRBJ1-2, with D possibly being TRBD1 (6 bases). V lost 5 bases to trimming and J lost 6 bases, with 31 bases between them. This CDR3 comprises 19 residues. Germline V lookup: CDR1 MNHEY, CDR2 SVGEGT. The CDR3 nucleotides are TGTGCCAGCAGTGACCTCGTATTATCAGGGGTCCGCACTCGGAATGGCTACACCTTC. Protein product: CASSDLVLSGVRTRNGYTF.